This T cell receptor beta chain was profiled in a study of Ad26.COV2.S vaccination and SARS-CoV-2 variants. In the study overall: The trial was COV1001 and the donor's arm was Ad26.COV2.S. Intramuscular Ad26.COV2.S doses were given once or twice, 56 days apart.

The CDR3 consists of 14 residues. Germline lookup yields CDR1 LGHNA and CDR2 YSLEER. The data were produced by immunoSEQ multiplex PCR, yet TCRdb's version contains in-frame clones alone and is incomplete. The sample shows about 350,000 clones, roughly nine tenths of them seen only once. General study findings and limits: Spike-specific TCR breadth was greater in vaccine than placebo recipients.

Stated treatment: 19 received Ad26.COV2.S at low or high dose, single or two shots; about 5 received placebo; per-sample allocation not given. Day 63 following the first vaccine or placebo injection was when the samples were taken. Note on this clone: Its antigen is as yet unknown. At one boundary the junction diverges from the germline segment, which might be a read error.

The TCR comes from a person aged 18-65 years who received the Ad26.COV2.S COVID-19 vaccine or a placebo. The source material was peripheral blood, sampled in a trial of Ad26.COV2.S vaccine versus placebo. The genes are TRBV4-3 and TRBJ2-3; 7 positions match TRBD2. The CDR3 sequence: CACSPGGSTDTQYF. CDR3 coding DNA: TGCGCCTGCAGCCCCGGGGGGTCCACAGATACGCAGTATTTT.